This T cell receptor (beta chain) was documented in a study of identical twins. All donors comprised healthy Caucasians. The V gene's germline CDR1 is KGHSH and CDR2 LQKENI. The CDR3 extends over 18 amino acids. Trimming left V 3 bases short and J 0 bases short, with 15 bases between. TCRdb analysed the 5' RACE reads with MiXCR anew, one entry per CDR3 protein. Of 350,000 to 450,000 distinct CDR3 sequences listed, less than 20% are singletons. Ten or more counts support this clonotype. The sequencing sample was made of naive T cells sorted from blood. The receptor was isolated from a man in his fifties in good health. The chain combines TRBV18 with TRBJ2-6; no definite D call. The CDR3 DNA follows: TGTGCCAGCTCACCGGTCCAGGCATCATCCTCTGGGGCCAACGTCCTGACTTTC. It yields the protein CASSPVQASSSGANVLTF.